The clone carrying this T cell receptor (beta chain) was seen a handful of times. Its antigen is undetermined. Not a single patient had been given any form of treatment at any point before undergoing thyroid surgery. This specimen comes from a study of metastatic and nonmetastatic thyroid tumors. General study results and limits: Reportedly, malignant thyroid tumors had significantly higher TCR beta diversity than benign nodules, in blood and tumor.

The CDR3 contains 14 residues. V lost 5 bases and J lost 5, with 15 bases in between. Per germline, CDR1 MRHNA and CDR2 SNTAGT. MiXCR was used by TCRdb to re-call the PCR reads. The profile shows fewer than 30,000 clones, about a sixth of them singletons. Sample: blood. V gene TRBV6-4 combines with J gene TRBJ1-2; TRBD1 might be the D (5 bases). The clonotype originates from a female donor with papillary thyroid cancer or a benign thyroid nodule (not recorded which). Some clones in this sample may be carry-over from other donors' samples. CDR3 protein: CASSYVTGDYGYTF. The CDR3 DNA sequence: TGTGCCAGCAGTTACGTCACGGGGGATTATGGCTACACCTTC.